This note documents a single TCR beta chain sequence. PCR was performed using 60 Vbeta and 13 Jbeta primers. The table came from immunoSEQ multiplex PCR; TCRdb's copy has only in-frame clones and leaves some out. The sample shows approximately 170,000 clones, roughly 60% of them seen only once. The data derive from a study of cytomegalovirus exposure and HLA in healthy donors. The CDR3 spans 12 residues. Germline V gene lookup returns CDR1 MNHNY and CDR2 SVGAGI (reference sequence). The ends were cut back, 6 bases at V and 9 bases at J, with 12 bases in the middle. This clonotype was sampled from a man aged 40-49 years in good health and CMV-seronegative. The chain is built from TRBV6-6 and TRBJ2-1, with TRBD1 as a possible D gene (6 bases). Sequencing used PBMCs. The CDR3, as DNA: TGTGCCAGCAGACCTGACAGGAGTGAGCAGTTCTTC. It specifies CASRPDRSEQFF.